This passage covers 27 T cell receptor beta chains from one sample sequenced in a study of T-cell memory formation after mild COVID-19. Using its own MiXCR run on the 5' RACE reads, TCRdb lists one record per CDR3 protein. The profile shows some 300,000 distinct CDR3 sequences, more than 20% of them singletons. Sequencing used PBMCs or a T cell subset sorted from them (not recorded which). The receptors were gathered from a man between 18 and 29 years old who had mild COVID-19 (a few samples of this study predate the infection). Cell type and time point are not known.

Only a few counts were recorded for this clonotype. J is TRBJ1-2 and V is TRBV13; D unclear. Germline V CDR1 and CDR2: PRHDT, FYEKMQ (reference sequence). V was clipped by 4 bases and J by 5 bases, with 11 bases between them. The CDR3 covers 13 residues. This CDR3 is CASSSKDRYGYTF. The CDR3 coding sequence is TGTGCCAGCAGCTCCAAAGACCGATATGGCTACACCTTC. The whole variable domain, remainder taken from reference TRBV13 and TRBJ1-2, is AAGVIQSPRHLIKEKRETATLKCYPIPRHDTVYWYQQGPGQDPQFLISFYEKMQSDKGSIPDRFSAQQFSDYHSELNMSSLELGDSALYFCASSSKDRYGYTFGSGTRLTVV.

This clonotype occurred many times. The V gene is TRBV20-1, the J gene TRBJ1-6; 10 bases match TRBD1. CDR1 and CDR2 from the germline V gene are DFQATT and SNEGSKA (reference sequence). This CDR3 has 15 residues. Trimming cost V 3 bases and J 7 bases; bases outside gene matches: 6. This CDR3 reads CSARTGGSGNSPLHF. The CDR3 nucleotides are TGCAGTGCTAGGACAGGGGGCAGCGGGAATTCACCCCTCCACTTT.

The chain combines TRBV7-9 with TRBJ2-4; 9 nucleotides align to TRBD2. The J segment lost 3 bases and the V segment lost 5 bases, leaving 11 bases of the junction unmatched. Per germline, CDR1 SEHNR and CDR2 FQNEAQ (reference sequence). CDR3 length: 17 residues. For the CDR3, the DNA is TGTGCCAGCAGCGCCCGAGGCGGGGGGGCCAGCAAAAACATTCAGTACTTC. The encoded protein is CASSARGGGASKNIQYF.

The chain recombines TRBV10-3 with TRBJ2-1; D is tentatively TRBD1 or TRBD2 (6 bases each). This CDR3 is built from 13 residues. Germline V gene lookup returns CDR1 ENHRY and CDR2 SYGVKD. The V gene lost 3 bases and the J gene lost 12 bases, with 15 bases spanning the gap. CDR3 DNA sequence: TGTGCCATCAGTGACACGGGGGCAGTGGGGCAGTTCTTC. The encoded protein is CAISDTGAVGQFF.

The V gene is TRBV6-6, the J gene TRBJ1-5, with D unresolved. The germline CDR1 and CDR2 sequences are MNHNY and SVGAGI (reference sequence). CDR3 length equals 14 residues. With 0 bases removed from V and 5 bases from J, the gap between germline ends came to 8 bases. The CDR3 spells CASSYSGADQPQHF. Written as DNA, the CDR3 is TGTGCCAGCAGTTACTCGGGAGCGGATCAGCCCCAGCATTTT.

This clonotype has more than one count but fewer than ten. J is TRBJ2-1 and V is TRBV12-3 or TRBV12-4; D is perhaps TRBD1 (5 bases). The CDR3 is made up of 14 amino acids. V was shortened by 0 bases and J by 6 bases, with 9 bases between the two germline ends. The CDR3 DNA reads as TGTGCCAGCAGTTTAGCACAGGTAGTCAATGAGCAGTTCTTC. Protein sequence: CASSLAQVVNEQFF.

This clonotype was seen more than once but under ten times. The chain carries TRBV7-2 and TRBJ2-4; 7 bases align to TRBD2. After removal of 0 bases from V and 4 bases from J, the junction contained 3 bases not matched to a gene. Germline V gene lookup returns CDR1 SGHTA and CDR2 FQGNSA. The CDR3 is 15 residues long. The CDR3 sequence is CASSLAGTKKNIQYF. CDR3 DNA: TGTGCCAGCAGCTTAGCCGGGACTAAAAAAAACATTCAGTACTTC.

This clonotype appeared many times. This rearrangement joins TRBV24-1 to TRBJ2-2, with 8 nucleotides matching TRBD1. V lost 3 bases and J lost 4; bases outside the gene matches: 6. The CDR3 runs 16 residues. Germline CDR1 KGHDR, CDR2 SFDVKD. CDR3 protein: CATSDPGTGFTGELFF. The CDR3 DNA is TGTGCCACCAGTGATCCCGGGACAGGATTCACCGGGGAGCTGTTTTTT.

This chain joins TRBV6-1 and TRBJ2-7; no clear D. Germline V CDR1 and CDR2: MNHNS, SASEGT. V lost 7 bases and J 4 bases, leaving 20 bases between the germline ends. This CDR3 region has 15 residues. Written as DNA, the CDR3 is TGTGCCAGCAATTTGAGTAGCAGAGCGTCTTACGAGCAGTACTTC. Translation: CASNLSSRASYEQYF.

This clonotype has more than one count but fewer than ten. The chain has TRBV6-5 and TRBJ2-5, with D possibly being TRBD1 (6 bases). V lost 4 bases and J 2 bases, leaving 11 bases between the germline ends. Per germline, CDR1 MNHEY and CDR2 SVGAGI. This CDR3 has 14 residues. The CDR3 DNA reads as TGTGCCAGCAGTTTTGCAGGGGAACAAGAGACCCAGTACTTC. This translates into CASSFAGEQETQYF.

This clonotype appeared many times. The genes are TRBV2 and TRBJ2-1; a weak D match, TRBD2 (7 bases). The germline V gene has CDR1 SNHLY and CDR2 FYNNEI. The CDR3 contains 12 residues. CDR3 amino acids: CAKGGGAEEQFF. As DNA, the CDR3 is TGTGCAAAGGGAGGGGGGGCCGAAGAGCAGTTCTTC.

The chain couples TRBV5-1 to TRBJ1-6, with 7 bases aligning to TRBD1. From germline, CDR1 is SGHRS and CDR2 YFSETQ. CDR3 size: 17 residues. V gave up 4 bases and J gave up 5 bases; unmatched junction bases: 12. CDR3 nucleotide sequence: TGCGCCAGCAGCCCGAATCCAGGGGGGTCCGATAATTCACCCCTCCACTTT. Translated, it gives CASSPNPGGSDNSPLHF.

The genes are TRBV12-3 or TRBV12-4 and TRBJ2-3; the D is unclear. The CDR3 totals 12 residues. Trimming took off 5 bases at V and 7 bases at J, with 10 bases between the two ends. The CDR3 region has the DNA TGTGCCAGCAGTCCAACTGGAAATACGCAGTATTTT. Residues: CASSPTGNTQYF.

This chain uses TRBV11-2 with TRBJ1-4; a weak D match, TRBD1 (6 bases). The V end lost 1 base, the J end lost 0 bases, and 15 bases lay between the germline ends. The germline CDR1 and CDR2 sequences are SGHAT and FQNNGV. The CDR3 is 18 amino acids. The CDR3 sequence: CASSLGRGPFATNEKLFF. Written as DNA, the CDR3 is TGTGCCAGCAGCTTAGGCAGGGGTCCTTTCGCAACTAATGAAAAACTGTTTTTT.

The chain employs TRBV5-1 and TRBJ1-1; D perhaps matches TRBD1 (6 bases). CDR1 and CDR2 (germline): SGHRS, YFSETQ. The CDR3 length is 11 residues. V lost 4 bases and J 11 bases, leaving 12 bases between the germline ends. The chain's CDR3 is CASSRGALAFF. DNA for the CDR3: TGCGCCAGCAGCCGGGGGGCGCTTGCTTTCTTT.

The rearrangement links TRBV23-1 to TRBJ2-5; 14 bases are a match to TRBD2. TRBV23-1 has ORF status, its function being uncertain. J lost 4 bases, V lost 5 bases, and 6 bases had no gene match. The CDR3 consists of 16 residues. DNA of the CDR3: TGCGCCAGCAGTGGGGGGACTAGCGGGGGATCAGAGACCCAGTACTTC. This sequence encodes CASSGGTSGGSETQYF.

This clonotype was detected a few times. The V call is TRBV20-1, the J call TRBJ2-1; 7 bases map to TRBD2. With 6 bases clipped from V and 6 bases from J, the junction kept 8 bases outside the gene matches. The CDR3 extends over 13 amino acids. Germline V gives CDR1 DFQATT, CDR2 SNEGSKA (reference sequence). CDR3 protein: CSAWTRQSNEQFF. The CDR3 region has the DNA TGCAGTGCCTGGACTAGACAGAGCAATGAGCAGTTCTTC.

The V call is TRBV18, the J call TRBJ1-2, with a tentative D call TRBD1 (5 bases). V shed 6 bases and J shed 1 base, with 12 bases lying between them. Germline lookup yields CDR1 KGHSH and CDR2 LQKENI. The CDR3 consists of 14 residues. CDR3 protein: CASSPRQNNYGYTF. The CDR3 nucleotides read TGTGCCAGCTCCCCGAGACAGAATAACTATGGCTACACCTTC.

This clonotype was picked up a small number of times. The J gene is TRBJ1-1, the V gene TRBV7-9; D is perhaps TRBD1 (5 bases). Trimming shortened V by 8 bases and J by 0 bases, and 16 bases separated the two germline ends. Germline V gives CDR1 SEHNR, CDR2 FQNEAQ (reference sequence). The CDR3 is 15 residues long. CDR3 sequence: CASQSPQDMNTEAFF. CDR3 bases: TGTGCCAGCCAAAGCCCCCAGGACATGAACACTGAAGCTTTCTTT.

The chain couples TRBV7-2 to TRBJ2-5; the match to TRBD2 covers 7 bases. The ends lost 5 bases at V and 3 bases at J; junction bases unmatched: 6. This CDR3 region has 14 residues. Germline V CDR1 and CDR2: SGHTA, FQGNSA. CDR3 DNA sequence: TGTGCCAGCAGCCGACAGCGGGGTAAAGAGACCCAGTACTTC. It specifies CASSRQRGKETQYF.

The chain is built from TRBV6-6 and TRBJ1-5; D gene unclear. Between the trimmed V and J ends, which lost 7 bases and 7 bases, there was a span of 11 bases. Germline assignment: CDR1 MNHNY and CDR2 SVGAGI (reference sequence). This CDR3 spans 12 amino acids. In DNA, the CDR3 is TGTGCCAGCACCCGGGATGGCCAGCCCCAGCATTTT. Protein sequence: CASTRDGQPQHF.

This clonotype was counted a few times. This chain joins TRBV7-2 and TRBJ2-3, with 7 bases matching TRBD2. CDR3 length equals 15 residues. V dropped 5 bases and J dropped 1; count of bases not matched to a gene: 6. The germline V gene encodes CDR1 SGHTA and CDR2 FQGNSA. The CDR3 nucleotides are TGTGCCAGCAGCGGGGGAGCGGGGCGCACAGATACGCAGTATTTT. Translated, it gives CASSGGAGRTDTQYF.

This clonotype occurred a few times. In DNA, the CDR3 is TGTGCCAGCAGCAGGGGACAGCACCAAGAGACCCAGTACTTC. As protein: CASSRGQHQETQYF. The chain carries TRBV7-2 and TRBJ2-5; 7 bases agree with TRBD1. Germline-derived CDR1 and CDR2 are SGHTA and FQGNSA. V lost 5 bases, J lost 0 bases, and 3 bases stayed unmatched. The CDR3 contains 14 residues.

V is TRBV25-1 and J is TRBJ1-2; tentative D call: TRBD1 (5 bases). Trimming removed 5 bases from V and 1 base from J, with 11 bases in between. The CDR3 loop spans 14 amino acids. Germline V gene lookup returns CDR1 MGHDK and CDR2 SYGVNS. The CDR3 here is CASSRTGFNYGYTF. The CDR3 region has the DNA TGTGCCAGCAGTCGAACAGGCTTTAACTATGGCTACACCTTC.

The V gene is TRBV4-2, the J gene TRBJ1-2; the D gene is possibly TRBD1 (5 bases). Germline V lookup: CDR1 LGHNA, CDR2 YNFKEQ. The CDR3 sequence is 15 residues long. V lost 1 base and J lost 4, with 13 bases in between. Written as DNA, the CDR3 is TGTGCCAGCAGCCAAGTGGGCGGGGACGGCTATGGCTACACCTTC. Translated, it gives CASSQVGGDGYGYTF.

V gene TRBV28 combines with J gene TRBJ1-4; D not certain. Per the germline V gene, CDR1 is MDHEN and CDR2 is SYDVKM. The V gene lost 2 bases and the J gene lost 4 bases, with 14 bases spanning the gap. The CDR3 is 16 amino acids. CDR3 region: CASSLMKPRINEKLFF. The CDR3 DNA reads as TGTGCCAGCAGTTTAATGAAACCGAGGATTAATGAAAAACTGTTTTTT. Combining the CDR3 with reference TRBV28 and TRBJ1-4 gives the whole variable domain DVKVTQSSRYLVKRTGEKVFLECVQDMDHENMFWYRQDPGLGLRLIYFSYDVKMKEKGDIPEGYSVSREKKERFSLILESASTNQTSMYLCASSLMKPRINEKLFFGSGTQLSVL.

This chain joins TRBV20-1 and TRBJ2-6, with 10 bases identical to TRBD1. With 5 bases clipped from V and 2 bases from J, the junction kept 12 bases outside the gene matches. Germline loops: CDR1 DFQATT, CDR2 SNEGSKA (reference sequence). The CDR3 has 18 amino acids. CDR3 sequence: CSAPRRDRGVAGANVLTF. In DNA, the CDR3 is TGCAGTGCTCCCCGCCGGGACAGGGGTGTAGCTGGGGCCAACGTCCTGACTTTC.